Listed below are T cell receptor beta chains from one sample, sequenced in a study of cytomegalovirus exposure and HLA in healthy donors. Method: immunoSEQ multiplex PCR; TCRdb's copy keeps in-frame clones and lacks some. The table records about 160,000 clones, 70% to 80% of them present only once. The specimen sequenced was PBMCs. The receptor source for this set is a woman in her 40s in good health and CMV-seronegative. CDR3s include the opening cysteine and the closing phenylalanine or tryptophan. D genes are given only for firm matches. Rows give clone size only sometimes, using once, few, many, or a class for an expanded clone.

abundance	d_gene	v_gene	j_gene	CDR3aa	CDR3nt
few	-	TRBV19	TRBJ1-2	CASTIPGINYGYTF	TGTGCCAGTACCATCCCGGGAATAAACTATGGCTACACCTTC
-	-	TRBV28	TRBJ1-1	CASSRGNTEAFF	TGTGCCAGCAGTCGAGGGAACACTGAAGCTTTCTTT
-	-	TRBV5-1	TRBJ1-2	CASSFRVGSVGYTF	TGCGCCAGCAGCTTCAGGGTAGGGTCCGTTGGCTACACCTTC
-	TRBD1	TRBV19	TRBJ1-2	CASSSGQGQTYGYTF	TGTGCCAGTAGTTCAGGACAGGGCCAAACATATGGCTACACCTTC
-	TRBD2	TRBV5-1	TRBJ2-3	CASSLDLAGRNTQYF	TGCGCCAGCAGCTTGGATCTAGCGGGAAGGAATACGCAGTATTTT
-	TRBD1	TRBV7-2	TRBJ1-1	CASSSFWDRGNIGTEAFF	TGTGCCAGCAGCTCATTTTGGGACAGGGGGAACATTGGGACTGAAGCTTTCTTT
-	TRBD1	TRBV9	TRBJ2-1	CASSPRQGVIHGNEQFF	TGTGCCAGCAGCCCCCGACAGGGGGTTATACACGGCAATGAGCAGTTCTTC
-	TRBD2	TRBV5-1	TRBJ2-1	CASQGLAERNEQFF	TGCGCCAGCCAGGGACTAGCGGAAAGAAATGAGCAGTTCTTC
-	-	TRBV6-1	TRBJ1-3	CASKDRGNTIYF	TGTGCCAGTAAAGACAGGGGAAACACCATATATTTT
-	-	TRBV10-3	TRBJ2-1	CAISARPLNEQFF	TGTGCCATCAGTGCGAGGCCCCTCAATGAGCAGTTCTTC
-	TRBD2	TRBV7-3	TRBJ2-7	CASSLAPGLGGYEQYF	TGTGCCAGCAGCTTAGCGCCGGGACTAGGAGGGTACGAGCAGTACTTC
-	-	TRBV4-1	TRBJ2-3	CASSQAADSTDTQYF	TGCGCCAGCAGCCAAGCCGCGGACTCTACAGATACGCAGTATTTT
-	-	TRBV14	TRBJ2-1	CASSNDQREQFF	TGTGCCAGCAGCAACGACCAGAGGGAGCAGTTCTTC
-	-	TRBV6-1	TRBJ1-1	CASSEGGDTEAFF	TGTGCCAGCAGTGAAGGAGGTGACACTGAAGCTTTCTTT
-	TRBD2	TRBV5-6	TRBJ2-7	CASSPLTSGYYEQYF	TGTGCCAGCAGCCCTTTGACTAGCGGTTACTACGAGCAGTACTTC
-	-	TRBV6-1	TRBJ2-1	CASRIQGAGAEQFF	TGTGCCAGCAGAATACAGGGCGCGGGGGCGGAGCAGTTCTTC
-	TRBD2	TRBV5-1	TRBJ2-1	CASSERAGGPSNEQFF	TGCGCCAGCAGCGAAAGAGCGGGAGGGCCAAGTAATGAGCAGTTCTTC
-	-	TRBV6-5	TRBJ2-2	CASRLERNTGELFF	TGTGCCAGCAGACTCGAGCGGAACACCGGGGAGCTGTTTTTT
-	TRBD2	TRBV30	TRBJ2-5	CAWMPGLAVQETQYF	TGTGCCTGGATGCCGGGACTAGCGGTCCAAGAGACCCAGTACTTC
few	-	TRBV6-5	TRBJ2-5	CASSSRRGGRETQYF	TGTGCCAGCAGTTCTCGCAGGGGCGGGCGAGAGACCCAGTACTTC
-	TRBD1	TRBV28	TRBJ1-2	CASSSGQANYGYTF	TGTGCCAGCAGTTCGGGACAGGCAAACTATGGCTACACCTTC
few	TRBD1	TRBV7-2	TRBJ1-2	CASSLDGRGQGYTF	TGTGCCAGCAGCTTAGATGGCAGGGGGCAGGGCTACACCTTC
-	-	TRBV30	TRBJ2-7	CAWSDRNYEQYF	TGTGCCTGGAGCGACAGGAACTACGAGCAGTACTTC
-	-	TRBV7-9	TRBJ2-7	CASSFDRYEQYF	TGTGCCAGCAGCTTCGACAGGTACGAGCAGTACTTC
-	TRBD1	TRBV5-4	TRBJ1-1	CASGTEANTEAFF	TGTGCCAGCGGGACAGAAGCGAACACTGAAGCTTTCTTT